The clone carrying this T cell receptor beta chain has just one count. Generated by immunoSEQ multiplex PCR, the TCRdb table keeps only in-frame clones and is missing some. This table has hundreds of thousands of clones, around 87% appearing once. V was shortened by 5 bases and J by 4 bases, with 14 bases between the two germline ends. CDR1 is MNHNY, CDR2 SVGAGI, per germline (reference sequence). CDR3 length equals 14 residues. The record originates from a study of shared T cell receptors in the human thymus. This same sample was also taken into another study, of human thymus T cells.

The chain joins TRBV6-6 to TRBJ1-2; perhaps TRBD1 as D (6 bases). Sequenced material: thymocytes. The source of this sequence is a boy in the first two years of life with a congenital heart defect. CDR3 region: CASSIRDTSYGYTF. The CDR3 coding sequence is TGTGCCAGCAGTATCCGGGACACTTCCTATGGCTACACCTTC.